The rows below give T cell receptor beta chains drawn from one sample of a study of breast tumors, draining lymph nodes, adjacent tissues. One entry per CDR3 protein results from TCRdb running MiXCR on the multiplex PCR reads. Of approximately 37,000 distinct CDR3 sequences listed, over 30% are singletons. The sequenced sample consisted of breast tumor tissue. Receptor source: a female donor with breast cancer. Some clones in this sample may be carry-over from other donors' samples. Each CDR3 is given with its conserved first and last residue. The order of the fields is clone size, J gene, V gene, D gene, CDR3 protein, CDR3 DNA. The D gene is left open where the match is weak. Clone size is stated in some rows and not others, as once, few, many or a class when expanded.

clone size: NA; J gene: TRBJ1-6; V gene: TRBV9; D gene: TRBD1; CDR3 protein: CASSPQGIGGSPLHF; CDR3 DNA: TGTGCCAGCAGCCCACAGGGGATAGGGGGCTCACCCCTCCACTTT
clone size: many; J gene: TRBJ2-2; V gene: TRBV7-2; D gene: TRBD2; CDR3 protein: CASSLSGGQGGELFF; CDR3 DNA: TGTGCCAGCAGCTTGAGCGGGGGGCAGGGCGGGGAGCTGTTTTTT
clone size: NA; J gene: TRBJ2-7; V gene: TRBV7-8; D gene: TRBD2; CDR3 protein: CASSLSSGRAETYEQYF; CDR3 DNA: TGTGCCAGCAGCTTATCTAGCGGGAGGGCCGAGACCTACGAGCAGTACTTC
clone size: NA; J gene: TRBJ2-1; V gene: TRBV20-1; D gene: TRBD1; CDR3 protein: CSAREFRTGINEQFF; CDR3 DNA: TGCAGTGCTAGAGAATTTAGGACAGGGATAAATGAGCAGTTCTTC
clone size: NA; J gene: TRBJ1-4; V gene: TRBV28; D gene: TRBD1; CDR3 protein: CASSRQGGSEKLFF; CDR3 DNA: TGTGCCAGCAGTAGACAGGGGGGAAGTGAAAAACTGTTTTTT
clone size: NA; J gene: TRBJ2-1; V gene: TRBV12-3/TRBV12-4; D gene: TRBD2; CDR3 protein: CASSPVTSGRENEQFF; CDR3 DNA: TGTGCCAGCAGTCCAGTGACTAGCGGGAGAGAAAATGAGCAGTTCTTC
clone size: NA; J gene: TRBJ2-5; V gene: TRBV10-3; D gene: TRBD2; CDR3 protein: CAISESRGLVGQETQYF; CDR3 DNA: TGTGCCATCAGTGAGTCTCGAGGACTAGTGGGCCAAGAGACTCAGTACTTC
clone size: NA; J gene: TRBJ1-6; V gene: TRBV10-3; D gene: NA; CDR3 protein: CAISESILLGRDASPLHF; CDR3 DNA: TGTGCCATCAGTGAGTCGATTCTGTTAGGTCGAGACGCTTCACCCCTCCACTTT
clone size: NA; J gene: TRBJ2-5; V gene: TRBV20-1; D gene: NA; CDR3 protein: CSARVVSETQYF; CDR3 DNA: TGCAGTGCTAGGGTGGTCAGTGAGACCCAGTACTTC
clone size: many; J gene: TRBJ2-3; V gene: TRBV7-7; D gene: NA; CDR3 protein: CASSYGPTDTQYF; CDR3 DNA: TGTGCCAGCAGCTACGGGCCCACAGATACGCAGTATTTT
clone size: NA; J gene: TRBJ2-2; V gene: TRBV9; D gene: NA; CDR3 protein: CASSGQGQNTGELFF; CDR3 DNA: TGTGCCAGCAGCGGACAAGGACAGAACACCGGGGAGCTGTTTTTT
clone size: NA; J gene: TRBJ2-3; V gene: TRBV20-1; D gene: NA; CDR3 protein: CSARGAAEGTDTQYF; CDR3 DNA: TGCAGTGCTAGAGGAGCGGCGGAAGGCACAGATACGCAGTATTTT
clone size: many; J gene: TRBJ1-4; V gene: TRBV29-1; D gene: NA; CDR3 protein: CSVDEGEKLFF; CDR3 DNA: TGCAGCGTTGATGAAGGGGAAAAACTGTTTTTT
clone size: NA; J gene: TRBJ2-1; V gene: TRBV5-1; D gene: NA; CDR3 protein: CASSLARGANEQFF; CDR3 DNA: TGCGCCAGCAGCTTAGCCAGGGGGGCCAATGAGCAGTTCTTC
clone size: NA; J gene: TRBJ1-3; V gene: TRBV5-1; D gene: NA; CDR3 protein: CASSLQTIPGNTICF; CDR3 DNA: TGCGCCAGCAGCTTGCAGACTATCCCTGGAAACACCATATGTTTT
clone size: NA; J gene: TRBJ2-5; V gene: TRBV7-9; D gene: TRBD2; CDR3 protein: CASSPSGRAGGTQYF; CDR3 DNA: TGTGCCAGCAGCCCCAGCGGGAGGGCCGGTGGGACCCAGTACTTC
clone size: many; J gene: TRBJ2-1; V gene: TRBV6-2/TRBV6-3; D gene: TRBD2; CDR3 protein: CASSRTSGPIYNEQFF; CDR3 DNA: TGTGCCAGCAGCCGGACTAGCGGCCCTATTTACAATGAGCAGTTCTTC
clone size: NA; J gene: TRBJ1-5; V gene: TRBV4-1; D gene: TRBD1; CDR3 protein: CASSQELGQGNQPQHF; CDR3 DNA: TGCGCCAGCAGCCAAGAATTAGGACAGGGCAATCAGCCCCAGCATTTT
clone size: NA; J gene: TRBJ2-1; V gene: TRBV20-1; D gene: NA; CDR3 protein: CSASRDSYNEQFF; CDR3 DNA: TGCAGTGCTAGTAGGGACTCCTACAATGAGCAGTTCTTC
clone size: many; J gene: TRBJ2-7; V gene: TRBV20-1; D gene: TRBD2; CDR3 protein: CSARVLAGGLSSYEQYF; CDR3 DNA: TGCAGTGCTAGAGTCCTAGCGGGAGGTCTGAGCTCCTACGAGCAGTACTTC
clone size: many; J gene: TRBJ2-5; V gene: TRBV10-1; D gene: TRBD2; CDR3 protein: CASIIRLAEVQETQYF; CDR3 DNA: TGCGCCAGCATCATCAGACTAGCGGAAGTCCAAGAGACCCAGTACTTC
clone size: medium-sized; J gene: TRBJ2-7; V gene: TRBV6-1; D gene: NA; CDR3 protein: CASQGTRSYEQYF; CDR3 DNA: TGTGCGTCGCAAGGGACACGATCCTACGAGCAGTACTTC
clone size: many; J gene: TRBJ2-2; V gene: TRBV4-1; D gene: NA; CDR3 protein: CASSTNRLGAGELFF; CDR3 DNA: TGCGCCAGCAGCACTAACAGGCTAGGGGCCGGGGAGCTGTTTTTT
clone size: NA; J gene: TRBJ2-7; V gene: TRBV18; D gene: NA; CDR3 protein: CASSPGRNSYEQYF; CDR3 DNA: TGTGCCAGCTCCCCGGGACGGAACTCCTACGAGCAGTACTTC
clone size: many; J gene: TRBJ2-3; V gene: TRBV10-1; D gene: NA; CDR3 protein: CASKINREGTDTQYF; CDR3 DNA: TGCGCCAGCAAAATAAACAGGGAGGGCACAGATACGCAGTATTTT
clone size: NA; J gene: TRBJ2-5; V gene: TRBV5-5; D gene: NA; CDR3 protein: CASSPPTGLTTQYF; CDR3 DNA: TGTGCCAGCAGCCCACCGACCGGACTAACGACCCAGTACTTC
clone size: many; J gene: TRBJ2-7; V gene: TRBV18; D gene: NA; CDR3 protein: CASSGTVAYEQYF; CDR3 DNA: TGTGCCAGCTCAGGGACGGTAGCCTACGAGCAGTACTTC
clone size: many; J gene: TRBJ1-6; V gene: TRBV28; D gene: NA; CDR3 protein: CASSLAGINSPLHF; CDR3 DNA: TGTGCCAGCAGCCTAGCCGGCATAAACTCACCCCTCCACTTT